This record covers a single T cell receptor (beta chain). This specimen comes from a study of blood T cell repertoires in COVID-19. Study overall: Samples came from the United States, Italy and Spain, spanning acute and convalescent COVID-19. In each case, the material was cDNA or gDNA derived from T cells, B-cell-depleted T cells, or PBMCs.

Original processing notes: Scientists estimated how many nucleated cells there were by amplifying reference gene primers. Sequencing was performed with immunoSEQ multiplex PCR; in TCRdb, only in-frame clones are kept and a portion is missing. Clone size and the V and J calls come from that table; the DNA yielded D and trimming. The table lists some 350,000 clones, around nine tenths of them singletons. CDR1 SQVTM and CDR2 ANQGSEA come from the germline V gene. There are 16 residues in the CDR3. The V end lost 6 bases, the J end lost 4 bases, and 22 bases lay between the germline ends. Source material: peripheral blood. The chain has TRBV29-1 and TRBJ2-1; TRBD1 is a possible D gene (5 bases). The clonotype comes from a woman between 18 and 29 years old who had recovered from COVID-19. CDR3 region: CSVPRGLSRDYNEQFF. CDR3 DNA sequence: TGCAGCGTCCCAAGGGGCCTAAGCAGGGATTACAATGAGCAGTTCTTC.